Shown below are 24 T cell receptor beta chains from a single sample sequenced in a study of T cells of healthy individuals. TCRdb itself ran the 5' RACE reads through MiXCR, one entry per CDR3 protein. The sample consists of 65,000 to 95,000 distinct CDR3 sequences, approximately 4.8% of them appearing once. These receptor sequences come from a female donor in good health.

A few counts support this clonotype. The rearrangement uses TRBV9 and TRBJ2-3; D possibly corresponds to TRBD2 (5 bases). From germline, CDR1 is SGDLS and CDR2 YYNGEE. Trimming stripped 0 bases from V and 2 bases from J, with 13 bases between. The CDR3 is 16 residues long. The CDR3 DNA reads TGTGCCAGCAGCGTAGGAGGGTCTCTTAACACAGATACGCAGTATTTT. Its protein is CASSVGGSLNTDTQYF.

This clonotype showed up just a few times. The chain joins TRBV29-1 to TRBJ2-7; unclear D gene. V was clipped by 5 bases and J by 3 bases, with 8 bases between them. Germline-derived CDR1 and CDR2 are SQVTM and ANQGSEA. The CDR3 runs to 11 residues. The CDR3 loop is CSVTKNYEQYF. CDR3 DNA: TGCAGCGTTACGAAGAACTACGAGCAGTACTTC.

Many counts were recorded for this clonotype. V gene TRBV18 combines with J gene TRBJ2-6, with 11 bases identical to TRBD1. The CDR3 has 20 amino acids. Germline V gives CDR1 KGHSH, CDR2 LQKENI. With V trimmed by 4 bases and J by 1 base, 12 bases remained unmatched. The CDR3 sequence: CASSLNRAGTGGSGANVLTF. The CDR3 bases are TGTGCCAGCTCACTAAACAGAGCCGGGACAGGGGGGTCTGGGGCCAACGTCCTGACTTTC.

For this clonotype: A read error may account for a junction end that differs from germline. V and J are TRBV24-1 and TRBJ1-5; D is perhaps TRBD1 (5 bases). Germline V lookup: CDR1 KGHDR, CDR2 SFDVKD. The CDR3 has 14 amino acids. CDR3 sequence: CATSALDSNQPQNF. In DNA form, the CDR3 reads TGTGCCACCAGTGCTCTCGACAGCAATCAGCCCCAGAATTTT.

This clonotype was picked up many times. The chain carries TRBV18 and TRBJ2-4; 9 bases line up with TRBD1. After removal of 4 bases from V and 4 bases from J, the junction contained 8 bases not matched to a gene. The CDR3 is 16 amino acids. The V gene's germline CDR1 is KGHSH and CDR2 LQKENI. CDR3 sequence reads: CASSRNTGGEKNIQYF. DNA of the CDR3: TGTGCCAGCTCACGGAACACAGGGGGCGAAAAAAACATTCAGTACTTC. Full variable domain (missing parts from reference TRBV18 and TRBJ2-4): NAGVMQNPRHLVRRRGQEARLRCSPMKGHSHVYWYRQLPEEGLKFMVYLQKENIIDESGMPKERFSAEFPKEGPSILRIQQVVRGDSAAYFCASSRNTGGEKNIQYFGAGTRLSVL.

The V gene is TRBV6-2 or TRBV6-3, the J gene TRBJ2-6; either TRBD1 or TRBD2 may supply D (6 bases each). The germline CDR1 and CDR2 sequences are MNHEY and SVGEGT. V lost 7 bases and J 4 bases, leaving 14 bases between the germline ends. This CDR3 region has 15 residues. The CDR3 coding sequence is TGTGCCAGCACCATGGGGGGCTCAGGGGCCAACGTCCTGACTTTC. Translated, it gives CASTMGGSGANVLTF.

This clonotype was found many times. The V and J genes are TRBV5-1 and TRBJ1-2; 9 nucleotides agree with TRBD1. The CDR3 extends over 13 amino acids. V lost 7 bases to trimming and J lost 5 bases; unmatched junction nucleotides: 6. Per the germline V gene, CDR1 is SGHRS and CDR2 is YFSETQ. In nucleotides, the CDR3 is TGCGCCAGCCACGGGACAGGGTCGTATGGCTACACCTTC. It yields the protein CASHGTGSYGYTF.

In this sample, this clonotype turned up a few times. The V gene is TRBV7-3, the J gene TRBJ2-4; D might be TRBD2 (7 bases). Germline V gives CDR1 SGHTA, CDR2 FQGTGA. The length of the CDR3 is 16 residues. Between the trimmed V and J ends, which lost 0 bases and 5 bases, there was a span of 14 bases. The CDR3, as DNA: TGTGCCAGCAGCTTAACGGGAGGGGGAACGGAAAACATTCAGTACTTC. As protein: CASSLTGGGTENIQYF.

The chain uses TRBV3-1 and TRBJ2-1; 12 bases agree with TRBD2. Germline trimming cut 5 bases from V and 10 bases from J; bases unmatched to any gene: 9. CDR3 length: 15 amino acids. Germline V gene sequence: CDR1 LGHDT, CDR2 YNNKEL (reference sequence). The CDR3 sequence is CASSYGLAGFEEQFF. The CDR3 coding sequence is TGTGCCAGCAGCTACGGACTAGCGGGATTCGAAGAGCAGTTCTTC.

This clonotype appeared many times. The V call is TRBV20-1, the J call TRBJ2-7; D is unclear. From germline, CDR1 is DFQATT and CDR2 SNEGSKA (reference sequence). Trimming shortened V by 5 bases and J by 4 bases, and 12 bases separated the two germline ends. The CDR3 runs to 12 residues. CDR3 sequence reads: CSAPDPPYEQYF. Here the CDR3 DNA reads TGCAGTGCTCCAGACCCACCATACGAGCAGTACTTC.

This clonotype was counted many times. The V and J genes are TRBV7-2 and TRBJ2-7, with D maybe TRBD1 (6 bases). From germline, CDR1 is SGHTA and CDR2 FQGNSA. V was trimmed by 5 bases and J by 2 bases, leaving 16 bases between them. CDR3 length: 15 residues. The CDR3 sequence: CASSPKPQGPYEQYF. The CDR3, as DNA: TGTGCCAGCAGCCCGAAGCCACAGGGTCCCTACGAGCAGTACTTC. Full variable domain (remainder filled in from reference TRBV7-2 and TRBJ2-7): GAGVSQSPSNKVTEKGKDVELRCDPISGHTALYWYRQSLGQGLEFLIYFQGNSAPDKSGLPSDRFSAERTGGSVSTLTIQRTQQEDSAVYLCASSPKPQGPYEQYFGPGTRLTVT.

This clonotype showed up just a few times. V usage is TRBV7-9 and J usage is TRBJ2-1; 9 bases agree with TRBD1. Trimming at V came to 11 bases and at J to 5 bases, leaving 10 bases not matched to a gene. The CDR3 consists of 14 residues. CDR1 is SEHNR, CDR2 FQNEAQ, per germline (reference sequence). Here the CDR3 reads CAYAGTGPNNEQFF. The CDR3 DNA sequence: TGTGCCTACGCCGGGACAGGGCCTAACAATGAGCAGTTCTTC.

There are many counts of this clonotype. This chain links TRBV29-1 with TRBJ2-1; TRBD2 aligns across 7 bases. Germline-derived CDR1 and CDR2 are SQVTM and ANQGSEA. Unmatched junction bases numbered 14, after V lost 3 bases and J lost 9 bases. There are 15 residues in the CDR3. CDR3 DNA: TGCAGCGTTGATCGAGGAGGACTAGTTGTCAGTGAGCAGTTCTTC. Translating it yields CSVDRGGLVVSEQFF.

This clonotype was found many times. V is TRBV20-1 and J is TRBJ2-2; TRBD2 might be the D (5 bases). Germline CDR1 reads DFQATT; CDR2 reads SNEGSKA (reference sequence). Trimming left V 3 bases short and J 8 bases short, with 19 bases between. CDR3 length: 15 residues. The CDR3 protein is CSASTGGLLPGELFF. The CDR3 bases are TGCAGTGCTAGCACCGGAGGACTTCTCCCGGGGGAGCTGTTTTTT.

In this sample, this clonotype is medium-sized. The V call is TRBV20-1, the J call TRBJ2-3; 12 bases are a match to TRBD2. CDR3 length: 15 amino acids. V trimming: 6 bases; J trimming: 5 bases; junction bases outside the gene matches: 9. Germline V lookup: CDR1 DFQATT, CDR2 SNEGSKA (reference sequence). CDR3 in amino acids: CSATRLAGARDTQYF. The CDR3 DNA reads as TGCAGTGCGACACGACTAGCGGGAGCAAGAGATACGCAGTATTTT.

This clonotype was found a few times. The V call is TRBV3-1, the J call TRBJ2-3; D may match TRBD1 or TRBD2 (7 bases each). V lost 0 bases and J lost 5, with 18 bases in between. In germline, CDR1 is LGHDT, CDR2 YNNKEL (reference sequence). This CDR3 has 17 residues. DNA of the CDR3: TGTGCCAGCAGCCAAGAGATCGACAGGGTAGCGGGAGATACGCAGTATTTT. Amino acid sequence: CASSQEIDRVAGDTQYF.

This clonotype was counted ten times or more. V and J are TRBV5-1 and TRBJ2-1, with 9 nucleotides matching TRBD2. Germline CDR1 is SGHRS and CDR2 is YFSETQ. J lost 7 bases, V lost 1 base, and 6 bases had no gene match. The CDR3 contains 15 residues. The CDR3 DNA reads as TGCGCCAGCAGCTTGCTAGCGGGATATTTAAATGAGCAGTTCTTC. Its protein product is CASSLLAGYLNEQFF.

This clonotype came up a few times. The J gene is TRBJ1-4, the V gene TRBV30, with D possibly TRBD1 on 5 matching bases. Germline V CDR1 and CDR2: GTSNPN, SVGIG (reference sequence). Trimming stripped 3 bases from V and 0 bases from J, with 17 bases between. The CDR3 totals 17 residues. In DNA, the CDR3 is TGTGCCTGGAGAAGAGCCGGGGCCGGGGCAACTAATGAAAAACTGTTTTTT. As protein: CAWRRAGAGATNEKLFF.

The V and J genes are TRBV7-9 and TRBJ2-6, with 10 bases that match TRBD2. The CDR3 is 17 residues long. The V gene end was trimmed by 7 bases and the J gene end by 2 bases; junction bases not matched to a gene: 8. Germline loops: CDR1 SEHNR, CDR2 FQNEAQ (reference sequence). The CDR3 protein is CASTMEREGTGANVLTF. The CDR3 bases are TGTGCCAGCACCATGGAGCGGGAGGGTACTGGGGCCAACGTCCTGACTTTC.

This clonotype was seen at least ten times. The chain has TRBV21-1 and TRBJ2-7; the table names TRBD1, a call not compared with the DNA. TRBV21-1 is deemed a pseudogene. The CDR3 is made up of 10 amino acids. CDR3 sequence reads: CASNIRLQGF. CDR3 coding DNA: TGTGCCAGCAACATTCGACTACAGGGCTTC.

This clonotype was found many times. The chain employs TRBV4-1 and TRBJ1-6, with D possibly TRBD1 on 6 matching bases. Germline-derived CDR1 and CDR2 are MGHRA and YSYEKL. V lost 2 bases and J lost 9, with 20 bases in between. The CDR3 length is 17 residues. DNA for the CDR3: TGCGCCAGCAGCCAACCATACCTACAGGGCGCGAGTTCACCCCTCCACTTT. Translation: CASSQPYLQGASSPLHF.

This clonotype appeared many times. J is TRBJ2-5 and V is TRBV6-2 or TRBV6-3, with 13 nucleotides matching TRBD2. CDR3 length: 16 amino acids. CDR1 and CDR2 from the germline V gene are MNHEY and SVGEGT. V lost 5 bases, J lost 3 bases, and 6 bases stayed unmatched. CDR3 sequence (DNA): TGTGCCAGCAGTCCACCGGGACTAGCGGGAAAAGAGACCCAGTACTTC. Amino acid sequence: CASSPPGLAGKETQYF.

This clonotype was counted ten times or more. The rearrangement joins TRBV24-1 to TRBJ1-5, with 8 positions matching TRBD1. The germline CDR1 and CDR2 sequences are KGHDR and SFDVKD. The CDR3 loop spans 14 amino acids. The ends lost 5 bases at V and 7 bases at J; junction bases unmatched: 6. The CDR3 DNA is TGTGCCACCAGTGGGGCAGGGGGCGGACAGCCCCAGCATTTT. Encoded protein: CATSGAGGGQPQHF.

This clonotype was observed a few times. The chain joins TRBV29-1 to TRBJ1-1; D is perhaps TRBD1 (5 bases). The CDR3 loop spans 16 amino acids. V lost 1 base and J lost 0, with 15 bases in between. Per the germline V gene, CDR1 is SQVTM and CDR2 is ANQGSEA. CDR3 bases: TGCAGCGTTGAAGCCGGGGGGACTGGAGTGAACACTGAAGCTTTCTTT. It specifies CSVEAGGTGVNTEAFF.